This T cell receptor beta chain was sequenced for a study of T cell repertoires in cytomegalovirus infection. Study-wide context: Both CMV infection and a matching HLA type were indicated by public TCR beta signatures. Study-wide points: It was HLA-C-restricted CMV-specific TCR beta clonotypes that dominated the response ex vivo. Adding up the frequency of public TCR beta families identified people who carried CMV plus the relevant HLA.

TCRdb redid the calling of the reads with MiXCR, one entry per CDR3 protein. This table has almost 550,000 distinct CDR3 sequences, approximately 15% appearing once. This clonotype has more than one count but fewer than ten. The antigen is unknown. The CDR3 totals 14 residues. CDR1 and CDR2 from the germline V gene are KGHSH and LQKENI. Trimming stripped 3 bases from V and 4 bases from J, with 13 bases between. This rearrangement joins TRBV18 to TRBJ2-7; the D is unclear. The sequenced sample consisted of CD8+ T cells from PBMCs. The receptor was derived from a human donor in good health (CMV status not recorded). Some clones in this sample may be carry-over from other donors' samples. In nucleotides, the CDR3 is TGTGCCAGCTCACCTGGAGAGCGAAGATACGAGCAGTACTTC. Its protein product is CASSPGERRYEQYF. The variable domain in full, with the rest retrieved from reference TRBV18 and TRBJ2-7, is NAGVMQNPRHLVRRRGQEARLRCSPMKGHSHVYWYRQLPEEGLKFMVYLQKENIIDESGMPKERFSAEFPKEGPSILRIQQVVRGDSAAYFCASSPGERRYEQYFGPGTRLTVT.